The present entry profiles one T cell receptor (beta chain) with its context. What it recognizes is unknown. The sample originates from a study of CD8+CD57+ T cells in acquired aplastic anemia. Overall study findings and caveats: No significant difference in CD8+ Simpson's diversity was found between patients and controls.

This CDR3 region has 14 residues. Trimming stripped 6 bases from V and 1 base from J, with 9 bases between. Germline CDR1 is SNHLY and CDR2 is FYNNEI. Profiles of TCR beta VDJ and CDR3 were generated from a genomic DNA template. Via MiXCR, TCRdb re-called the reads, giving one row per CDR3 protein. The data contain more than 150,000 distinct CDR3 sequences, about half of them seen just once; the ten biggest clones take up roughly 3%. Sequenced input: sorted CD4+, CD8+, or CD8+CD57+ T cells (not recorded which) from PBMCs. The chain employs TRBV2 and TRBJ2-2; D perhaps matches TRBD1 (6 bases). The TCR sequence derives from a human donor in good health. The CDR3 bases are TGTGCCAGCAGCCCGACAGGGAACACCGGGGAGCTGTTTTTT. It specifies CASSPTGNTGELFF.